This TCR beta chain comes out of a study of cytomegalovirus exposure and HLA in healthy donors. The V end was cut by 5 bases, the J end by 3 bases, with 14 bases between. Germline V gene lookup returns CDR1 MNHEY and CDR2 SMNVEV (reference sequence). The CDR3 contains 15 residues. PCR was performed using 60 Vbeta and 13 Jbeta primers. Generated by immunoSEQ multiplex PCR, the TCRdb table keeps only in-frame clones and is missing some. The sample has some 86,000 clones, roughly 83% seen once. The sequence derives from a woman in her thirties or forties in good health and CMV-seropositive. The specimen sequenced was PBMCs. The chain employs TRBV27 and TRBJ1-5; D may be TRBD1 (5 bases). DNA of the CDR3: TGTGCCAGCAGTCCGCTTTGGGGCGACAATCAGCCCCAGCATTTT. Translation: CASSPLWGDNQPQHF.